This T cell receptor beta chain was recorded in a study of blood T cells in healthy people across ages. Next came a second PCR, run for about 6 to 12 cycles, which used a sample-barcoded 5' primer along with a J-beta primer mix. From the 5' RACE reads, TCRdb called clonotypes with MiXCR, one entry per CDR3 protein. The profile shows around 780,000 distinct CDR3 sequences, roughly 25% of them singletons. The ends were cut back, 8 bases at V and 4 bases at J, with 13 bases in the middle. The CDR3 is 13 residues long. The V gene's germline CDR1 is MDHEN and CDR2 SYDVKM. In addition, the sample was reused for a study of T cells of mothers and their children. That publication notes: Amplification in the second PCR used the M1S primer, which added sample barcodes and 2-4 random nucleotides. Each mother yielded more than 8.5 million TCR beta CDR3 reads. Each child yielded millions of reads. Related mother-child pairs shared slightly more overlap than unrelated pairs, but the difference was non-significant.

The sequencing sample was made of blood. The J gene is TRBJ2-3, the V gene TRBV28; either TRBD1 or TRBD2 may fit D (5 bases each). The clonotype was recovered from a boy between 5 and 17 years old in good health. The CDR3 DNA reads as TGTGCCAGCTCCCCGATGGGGGCAGATACGCAGTATTTT. Protein product: CASSPMGADTQYF.